This T cell receptor (beta chain) appears in the sequencing data of a study of CXCR3-negative and CXCR3-positive naive CD8 T cells. The TRB libraries of cDNA were built by UMI-labeled 5' RACE. With the 5' RACE reads reprocessed, TCRdb shows one record per CDR3 protein and no DNA. This sample's table reports some 130,000 distinct CDR3 sequences. This CDR3 has 13 amino acids. The V gene's germline CDR1 is MNHEY and CDR2 SVGAGI. The sequence came from a human donor in good health. Some clones in this sample may be carry-over from other donors' samples. The sequenced sample was naive CXCR3- CD8+ T cells from blood. Subset reported: CD45RO-CCR7+CD27+CD95- naive CD8+ T cells lacking CXCR3 (TNR3-). The rearrangement uses TRBV6-5 and TRBJ2-7. The CDR3 spells CASSYSVVYEQYF.